The 10 T cell receptor beta chains given below trace back to one sample, sequenced in a study of PD-1 blockade in classical Hodgkin lymphoma. TCRdb's copy holds only in-frame clones and misses some; the assay was immunoSEQ multiplex PCR. The sample consists of tens of thousands of clones, about three quarters of them appearing once. With no exception, relapse followed autologous stem cell transplantation in all patients, and brentuximab vedotin exposure varied. The starting material was peripheral blood mononuclear cells (PBMCs), obtained before the second cycle of nivolumab. The origin of the receptors is a human donor with classical Hodgkin lymphoma.

V is TRBV29-1 and J is TRBJ2-2; possible D gene TRBD2, 7 bases. The germline gives CDR1 SQVTM, CDR2 ANQGSEA. This CDR3 is 15 amino acids long. Trimming pared 4 bases from V and 2 bases from J, leaving 14 bases between. CDR3 DNA: TGCAGCGTTGTTCGGGGGGCCGCCAACACCGGGGAGCTGTTTTTT. This codes for CSVVRGAANTGELFF.

The CDR3 sequence: CASSEVLPNEQFF. In DNA form, the CDR3 reads TGTGCCAGCAGTGAAGTACTACCCAATGAGCAGTTCTTC. The chain has TRBV6-1 and TRBJ2-1; D gene uncertain. Germline loops: CDR1 MNHNS, CDR2 SASEGT. V lost 1 base, J lost 6 bases, and 7 bases lay in between. This CDR3 region has 13 residues.

The chain couples TRBV5-1 to TRBJ1-2; D is unresolved. The CDR3 has 13 residues. From germline, CDR1 is SGHRS and CDR2 YFSETQ. V was shortened by 3 bases and J by 6 bases, with 12 bases between the two germline ends. The DNA of the CDR3 is TGCGCCAGCAGCTCCCGGGAGGGAGATGGCTACACCTTC. Amino acid sequence: CASSSREGDGYTF.

V usage is TRBV5-4 and J usage is TRBJ1-1; 8 positions agree with TRBD1. The CDR3 loop spans 14 amino acids. V trimming: 0 bases; J trimming: 6 bases; junction bases outside the gene matches: 4. CDR1 is SGHNT and CDR2 is YYREEE in the germline V gene (reference sequence). CDR3 sequence (DNA): TGTGCCAGCAGCTTGGGACAGGGGAGACCTGAAGCTTTCTTT. Protein product: CASSLGQGRPEAFF.

The CDR3 loop is CSANRQGAGEQYF. The DNA of the CDR3 is TGCAGCGCCAACCGACAGGGGGCAGGGGAGCAGTACTTC. The V and J genes are TRBV29-1 and TRBJ2-7; 10 bases line up with TRBD1. Germline assignment: CDR1 SQVTM and CDR2 ANQGSEA. Germline trimming cut 7 bases from V and 7 bases from J; bases unmatched to any gene: 10. CDR3 length equals 13 residues.

V and J are TRBV4-3 and TRBJ2-3; TRBD2 aligns across 11 bases. The J segment lost 3 bases and the V segment lost 0 bases, leaving 20 bases of the junction unmatched. Germline assignment: CDR1 LGHNA and CDR2 YSLEER. The CDR3 has 22 amino acids. The CDR3 sequence is CASSQEGGYATSGASGTDTQYF. DNA for the CDR3: TGCGCCAGCAGCCAAGAAGGAGGATATGCGACTAGCGGGGCCTCAGGGACAGATACGCAGTATTTT.

This chain joins TRBV7-9 and TRBJ2-1; the D call may be TRBD1 or TRBD2 (5 bases each). The V end was cut by 5 bases, the J end by 8 bases, with 13 bases between. The germline gives CDR1 SEHNR, CDR2 FQNEAQ (reference sequence). This CDR3 has 13 residues. CDR3 nucleotides: TGTGCCAGCAGCCTCCACCAGGGAGATGAGCAGTTCTTC. Translation: CASSLHQGDEQFF.

CDR3 protein: CASNRDSGRVEQFF. Written as DNA, the CDR3 is TGCGCCAGCAATCGAGATAGCGGGAGGGTTGAGCAGTTCTTC. The rearrangement links TRBV5-1 to TRBJ2-1; 11 nucleotides align to TRBD2. Looked up from germline, CDR1 is SGHRS and CDR2 is YFSETQ. J gave up 9 bases and V 6 bases, and 8 bases lay outside the gene matches. There are 14 residues in the CDR3. Variable domain in full (rest from reference TRBV5-1 and TRBJ2-1): KAGVTQTPRYLIKTRGQQVTLSCSPISGHRSVSWYQQTPGQGLQFLFEYFSETQRNKGNFPGRFSGRQFSNSRSEMNVSTLELGDSALYLCASNRDSGRVEQFFGPGTRLTVL.

This clone was counted once. This chain joins TRBV7-2 and TRBJ1-2, with 9 bases identical to TRBD1. The CDR3 loop spans 14 amino acids. Unmatched junction bases numbered 4, after V lost 5 bases and J lost 3 bases. Germline V gene lookup returns CDR1 SGHTA and CDR2 FQGNSA. The DNA of the CDR3 is TGTGCCAGCAGCGCTGACAGGGGGGACTATGGCTACACCTTC. Its translation: CASSADRGDYGYTF.

This clone was recorded once. The V call is TRBV6-1, the J call TRBJ1-6; 7 positions match TRBD1. V dropped 1 base and J dropped 8; count of bases not matched to a gene: 8. The CDR3 spans 16 residues. The germline V gene encodes CDR1 MNHNS and CDR2 SASEGT. CDR3 residues: CASSEGAGGGYSPLHF. CDR3 sequence (DNA): TGTGCCAGCAGTGAAGGGGCAGGGGGAGGTTATTCACCCCTCCACTTT.